The next 30 T cell receptor beta chains were all read from a single sample in a study of OX40 agonist ivuxolimab in advanced cancers. The repertoire was sequenced with immunoSEQ multiplex PCR; TCRdb's copy has only in-frame clones and lacks some. Of tens of thousands of clones in the sample, 84% were seen once. This material consisted of CD4+ or CD8+ T cells sorted from blood, taken in a trial of the OX40 agonist ivuxolimab. Receptors were obtained from an adult with an advanced solid tumor such as melanoma, head and neck, liver or kidney cancer.

This sequence joins TRBV6-5 and TRBJ2-7; the D gene is possibly TRBD2 (5 bases). Per germline, CDR1 MNHEY and CDR2 SVGAGI. This CDR3 has 14 residues. V shed 5 bases and J shed 1 base, with 12 bases lying between them. The CDR3 DNA sequence: TGTGCCAGCAGTGGTCTCGGCGGGTCCTACGAGCAGTACTTC. This sequence encodes CASSGLGGSYEQYF.

In its sample, this clone was seen once. This rearrangement joins TRBV16 to TRBJ1-2, with 9 bases fitting TRBD1. V dropped 2 bases and J dropped 4; count of bases not matched to a gene: 5. The CDR3 consists of 15 residues. Germline V gene sequence: CDR1 KGHSY, CDR2 FQNENV. CDR3 residues: CASSQPGQGVYGYTF. As DNA, the CDR3 is TGTGCCAGCAGCCAACCGGGACAGGGAGTCTATGGCTACACCTTC.

The chain is built from TRBV11-2 and TRBJ2-5; 8 bases map to TRBD2. The ends lost 7 bases at V and 5 bases at J; junction bases unmatched: 15. From germline, CDR1 is SGHAT and CDR2 FQNNGV. This CDR3 has 16 residues. CDR3 residues: CASTHSQAGGWETQYF. The DNA of the CDR3 is TGTGCCAGCACCCACTCCCAGGCGGGGGGATGGGAGACCCAGTACTTC.

This clone was recorded once. The V gene is TRBV18, the J gene TRBJ1-4; D is undetermined. Trimming cost V 3 bases and J 7 bases, with 9 bases left between them. CDR3 length: 13 amino acids. The V gene's germline CDR1 is KGHSH and CDR2 LQKENI. The CDR3 coding sequence is TGTGCCAGCTCACCTGAAGAGGGTGAAAAACTGTTTTTT. Residues: CASSPEEGEKLFF.

This chain uses TRBV2 with TRBJ1-1; the match to TRBD1 covers 10 bases. Germline values: CDR1 SNHLY, CDR2 FYNNEI. The length of the CDR3 is 16 residues. Trimming cost V 7 bases and J 0 bases; bases outside gene matches: 8. This CDR3 is CASKLGTGVLNTEAFF. In DNA form, the CDR3 reads TGTGCCAGCAAGCTAGGGACAGGGGTGTTGAACACTGAAGCTTTCTTT.

The rearrangement uses TRBV18 and TRBJ1-6; 10 bases align to TRBD1. Germline CDR1 reads KGHSH; CDR2 reads LQKENI. The CDR3 is 14 amino acids. Unmatched junction bases numbered 5, after V lost 6 bases and J lost 9 bases. CDR3 amino acids: CASSPGQGTSPLHF. CDR3 in DNA: TGTGCCAGCTCCCCGGGACAGGGGACTTCACCCCTCCACTTT.

The chain recombines TRBV25-1 with TRBJ1-2; D is unclear. The CDR3 has 14 residues. Per the germline V gene, CDR1 is MGHDK and CDR2 is SYGVNS. V lost 0 bases and J 4 bases, leaving 9 bases between the germline ends. The CDR3 here is CASSEYTRAYGYTF. The CDR3 DNA is TGTGCCAGCAGTGAATATACGAGAGCCTATGGCTACACCTTC.

The V call is TRBV7-2, the J call TRBJ1-2; unclear D gene. V dropped 3 bases and J dropped 5 bases, with 7 bases sitting between them. The CDR3 loop spans 12 amino acids. Germline lookup yields CDR1 SGHTA and CDR2 FQGNSA. The CDR3, as DNA: TGTGCCAGCAGCTTCGAGGGTTATGGCTACACCTTC. Translated, it gives CASSFEGYGYTF.

The chain combines TRBV25-1 with TRBJ2-1; D remains unclear. Trimming took 7 bases from V and 9 from J, leaving 10 bases between them. The CDR3 totals 11 residues. Germline V lookup: CDR1 MGHDK, CDR2 SYGVNS. The CDR3 spells CASTVESEQFF. The DNA of the CDR3 is TGTGCCAGCACAGTAGAGAGTGAGCAGTTCTTC.

This clone was seen a single time. The V call is TRBV10-3, the J call TRBJ2-5; 8 bases fit TRBD2. CDR3 size: 16 residues. V was clipped by 2 bases and J by 4 bases; unmatched bases: 9. The V gene's germline CDR1 is ENHRY and CDR2 SYGVKD. Here the CDR3 DNA reads TGTGCCATCAGTGAGAGAGCGGGACTAGGGGTAGAGACCCAGTACTTC. Its translation: CAISERAGLGVETQYF.

The chain has TRBV5-4 and TRBJ2-3; either TRBD1 or TRBD2 may fit D (6 bases each). The CDR3 has 17 residues. Trimming took off 0 bases at V and 2 bases at J, with 16 bases between the two ends. Germline CDR1 and CDR2: SGHNT and YYREEE (reference sequence). DNA for the CDR3: TGTGCCAGCAGCTTGGGGCTGGACGGGGGACACACAGATACGCAGTATTTT. Its translation is CASSLGLDGGHTDTQYF. The full variable domain, completed using reference TRBV5-4 and TRBJ2-3, is ETGVTQSPTHLIKTRGQQVTLRCSSQSGHNTVSWYQQALGQGPQFIFQYYREEENGRGNFPPRFSGLQFPNYSSELNVNALELDDSALYLCASSLGLDGGHTDTQYFGPGTRLTVL.

The chain couples TRBV5-4 to TRBJ1-1; 7 bases are a match to TRBD1. From germline, CDR1 is SGHNT and CDR2 YYREEE (reference sequence). J gave up 3 bases and V 4 bases, and 3 bases lay outside the gene matches. There are 13 residues in the CDR3. The DNA of the CDR3 is TGTGCCAGCAGCCCTACAGGGGACACTGAAGCTTTCTTT. Translated, it gives CASSPTGDTEAFF.

This clone was counted between two and nine times. V gene TRBV12-5 combines with J gene TRBJ1-1, with D perhaps matching TRBD1 (6 bases). The CDR3 loop spans 13 amino acids. Deletions cut 6 bases from V and 1 base from J, with 9 bases between. The germline V gene encodes CDR1 LGHNT and CDR2 FRNRAP. CDR3 nucleotide sequence: TGTGCTAGTGGGGCACAGGGGAACACTGAAGCTTTCTTT. Translated: CASGAQGNTEAFF. Full variable domain (rest looked up from reference TRBV12-5 and TRBJ1-1): DARVTQTPRHKVTEMGQEVTMRCQPILGHNTVFWYRQTMMQGLELLAYFRNRAPLDDSGMPKDRFSAEMPDATLATLKIQPSEPRDSAVYFCASGAQGNTEAFFGQGTRLTVV.

The rearrangement links TRBV5-4 to TRBJ2-7; D is possibly TRBD2 (6 bases). The V and J ends lost 5 bases and 3 bases respectively, with 27 bases between them. Germline assignment: CDR1 SGHNT and CDR2 YYREEE (reference sequence). The CDR3 runs 18 residues. CDR3 in amino acids: CASSPGGASGGGFYEQYF. For the CDR3, the DNA is TGTGCCAGCAGTCCCGGCGGAGCGTCAGGAGGAGGGTTCTACGAGCAGTACTTC. Variable domain in full (rest from reference TRBV5-4 and TRBJ2-7): ETGVTQSPTHLIKTRGQQVTLRCSSQSGHNTVSWYQQALGQGPQFIFQYYREEENGRGNFPPRFSGLQFPNYSSELNVNALELDDSALYLCASSPGGASGGGFYEQYFGPGTRLTVT.

The chain recombines TRBV19 with TRBJ2-5; 9 bases line up with TRBD2. This CDR3 contains 15 residues. With V trimmed by 3 bases and J by 5 bases, 7 bases remained unmatched. Looked up from germline, CDR1 is LNHDA and CDR2 is SQIVND (reference sequence). The CDR3 nucleotides are TGTGCCAGTAGTATCCCGGGACTAGCAAGGGAGACCCAGTACTTC. This translates into CASSIPGLARETQYF.

The chain is built from TRBV18 and TRBJ2-7, with 12 bases identical to TRBD2. Germline values: CDR1 KGHSH, CDR2 LQKENI. Unmatched junction bases numbered 10, after V lost 0 bases and J lost 7 bases. The CDR3 length is 17 residues. The CDR3 coding sequence is TGTGCCAGCTCACCACCGTCCCTAGCGGGAGGGCCGGGGGAGCAGTACTTC. Its translation is CASSPPSLAGGPGEQYF.

V usage is TRBV4-3 and J usage is TRBJ1-6, with unresolved D. The CDR3 extends over 11 amino acids. Germline CDR1 LGHNA, CDR2 YSLEER. V lost 0 bases and J lost 9, with 0 bases in between. CDR3 coding DNA: TGCGCCAGCAGCCAAGATTCACCCCTCCACTTT. It yields the protein CASSQDSPLHF.

The chain has TRBV5-1 and TRBJ2-7; a possible D gene is TRBD2 (5 bases). Germline CDR1 is SGHRS and CDR2 is YFSETQ. CDR3 size: 16 residues. The ends were cut back, 1 base at V and 0 bases at J, with 14 bases in the middle. The CDR3 spells CASSLIGEISSYEQYF. CDR3 nucleotides: TGCGCCAGCAGCTTGATTGGGGAGATTAGCTCCTACGAGCAGTACTTC.

The chain is built from TRBV10-3 and TRBJ2-1; 9 bases map to TRBD1. The CDR3 consists of 13 residues. Looked up from germline, CDR1 is ENHRY and CDR2 is SYGVKD. V shed 6 bases, J shed 8 bases, and the junction held 5 bases outside the gene matches. In DNA, the CDR3 is TGTGCCATCAGCTCGGGACAGGGCTATGAGCAGTTCTTC. As protein: CAISSGQGYEQFF.

The V and J genes are TRBV10-3 and TRBJ2-3, with 9 bases lining up with TRBD2. The CDR3 runs to 15 residues. Germline V gene data show CDR1 as ENHRY and CDR2 as SYGVKD. The trim removed 11 bases at V and 0 bases at J, leaving 9 bases unmatched. The CDR3 protein is CAVALAGTSTDTQYF. The CDR3 DNA reads as TGTGCCGTCGCGCTAGCGGGAACTAGCACAGATACGCAGTATTTT.

The chain employs TRBV5-1 and TRBJ1-3; TRBD1 might be the D (5 bases). Looked up from germline, CDR1 is SGHRS and CDR2 is YFSETQ. V was clipped by 0 bases and J by 0 bases, with 10 bases between them. CDR3 size: 16 residues. The CDR3 spells CASSLGGPNSGNTIYF. DNA for the CDR3: TGCGCCAGCAGCTTGGGGGGACCGAACTCTGGAAACACCATATATTTT.

The CDR3 is CASSKGQTSSNQPQHF. In DNA, the CDR3 is TGTGCCAGTAGCAAGGGACAAACGAGTAGCAATCAGCCCCAGCATTTT. The rearrangement joins TRBV19 to TRBJ1-5; tentatively, D is TRBD1 (6 bases). Germline V gene lookup returns CDR1 LNHDA and CDR2 SQIVND (reference sequence). Trimming stripped 6 bases from V and 0 bases from J, with 15 bases between. The CDR3 loop spans 16 amino acids.

This rearrangement joins TRBV4-2 to TRBJ2-5; D tentatively fits TRBD1 or TRBD2 (5 bases each). The CDR3 consists of 16 residues. Germline lookup yields CDR1 LGHNA and CDR2 YNFKEQ. The V end lost 5 bases, the J end lost 2 bases, and 18 bases lay between the germline ends. CDR3 in DNA: TGTGCCAGCAGCTTGGGGGTCTCAGGGTCGCAAGAGACCCAGTACTTC. Translating it yields CASSLGVSGSQETQYF.

The rearrangement uses TRBV30 and TRBJ1-1, with D tentatively TRBD1 (5 bases). Trimming pared 2 bases from V and 6 bases from J, leaving 16 bases between. Germline-derived CDR1 and CDR2 are GTSNPN and SVGIG (reference sequence). The CDR3 has 14 amino acids. The CDR3 sequence: CAWSPQLGEAEAFF. CDR3 DNA sequence: TGTGCCTGGAGTCCTCAGTTAGGGGAGGCTGAAGCTTTCTTT.

The J gene is TRBJ2-1, the V gene TRBV7-3; D might be TRBD1 (5 bases). CDR1 and CDR2 (germline): SGHTA, FQGTGA. CDR3 length: 15 residues. V gave up 4 bases and J gave up 6 bases, with 16 bases separating them. The CDR3 sequence: CASSSRRAQANEQFF. The CDR3 bases are TGTGCCAGCAGCTCCCGCAGGGCCCAAGCCAATGAGCAGTTCTTC.

V is TRBV6-1 and J is TRBJ2-5; D is perhaps TRBD1 (6 bases). Germline V lookup: CDR1 MNHNS, CDR2 SASEGT. Trimming removed 6 bases from V and 5 bases from J, with 13 bases in between. The CDR3 covers 13 residues. CDR3 loop: CASSGQLVETQYF. The CDR3 region has the DNA TGTGCCAGCAGCGGACAGCTCGTGGAGACCCAGTACTTC.

This chain connects TRBV9 to TRBJ1-1, with 7 bases lining up with TRBD1. Germline-derived CDR1 and CDR2 are SGDLS and YYNGEE. The CDR3 totals 15 residues. Trimming took 1 base from V and 0 from J; bases not matched to a gene: 3. The CDR3 region has the DNA TGTGCCAGCAGCGTAAGACAGGGAATGAACACTGAAGCTTTCTTT. Translation: CASSVRQGMNTEAFF.

The chain's CDR3 is CASSQPRDRGQNEKLFF. The CDR3 DNA reads as TGTGCCAGCAGCCAACCGCGGGACAGGGGGCAAAATGAAAAACTGTTTTTT. The chain carries TRBV11-2 and TRBJ1-4, with 12 bases matching TRBD1. V lost 5 bases to trimming and J lost 5 bases; unmatched junction nucleotides: 9. Germline V gene sequence: CDR1 SGHAT, CDR2 FQNNGV. This CDR3 region has 17 residues.

This clone is a singleton in its sample. The chain combines TRBV7-9 with TRBJ1-1; D unresolved. CDR1 SEHNR and CDR2 FQNEAQ come from the germline V gene (reference sequence). The CDR3 spans 16 residues. With 8 bases removed from V and 4 bases from J, the gap between germline ends came to 23 bases. The DNA for the CDR3 is TGTGCCAGCCGCCCTGGTGTGAGGGTGAGGGTCACTGAAGCTTTCTTT. Encoded protein: CASRPGVRVRVTEAFF.

V gene TRBV19 combines with J gene TRBJ1-2, with a possible D match to TRBD1 (6 bases). The germline V and J ends were trimmed by 5 bases and 1 base, with 11 bases remaining between them. The CDR3 is made up of 14 amino acids. CDR1 and CDR2 (germline): LNHDA, SQIVND (reference sequence). DNA of the CDR3: TGTGCCAGTAGTCCGACGGACAGTAACTATGGCTACACCTTC. Translating gives CASSPTDSNYGYTF.